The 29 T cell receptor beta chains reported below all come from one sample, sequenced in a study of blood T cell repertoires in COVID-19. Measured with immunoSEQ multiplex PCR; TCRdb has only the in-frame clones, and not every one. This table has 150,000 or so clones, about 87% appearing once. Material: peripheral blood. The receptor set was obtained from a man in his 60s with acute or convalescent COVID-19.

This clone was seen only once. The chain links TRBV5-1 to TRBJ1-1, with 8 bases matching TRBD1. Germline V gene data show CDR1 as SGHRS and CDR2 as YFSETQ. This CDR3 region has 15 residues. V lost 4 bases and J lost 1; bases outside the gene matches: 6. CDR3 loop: CASSRTGTRNTEAFF. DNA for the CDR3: TGCGCCAGCAGCCGGACAGGGACCCGGAACACTGAAGCTTTCTTT.

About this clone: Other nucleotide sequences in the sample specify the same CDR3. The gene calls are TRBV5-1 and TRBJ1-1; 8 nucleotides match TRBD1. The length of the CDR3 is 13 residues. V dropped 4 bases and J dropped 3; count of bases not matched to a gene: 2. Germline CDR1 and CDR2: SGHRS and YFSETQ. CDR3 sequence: CASSPDRDTEAFF. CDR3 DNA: TGCGCCAGCAGCCCGGACAGGGACACTGAAGCTTTCTTT.

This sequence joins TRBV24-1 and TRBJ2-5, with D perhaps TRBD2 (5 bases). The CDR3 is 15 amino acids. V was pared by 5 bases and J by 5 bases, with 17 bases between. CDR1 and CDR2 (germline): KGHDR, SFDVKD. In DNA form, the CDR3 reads TGTGCCACCAGTGGGCCCGGGAACATAGGGGAGACCCAGTACTTC. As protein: CATSGPGNIGETQYF.

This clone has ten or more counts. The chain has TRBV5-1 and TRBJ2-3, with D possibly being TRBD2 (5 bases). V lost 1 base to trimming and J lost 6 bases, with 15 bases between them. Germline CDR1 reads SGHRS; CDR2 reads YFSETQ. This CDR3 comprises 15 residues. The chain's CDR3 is CASSLTGFGSDTQYF. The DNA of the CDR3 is TGCGCCAGCAGCTTGACGGGGTTTGGGTCGGATACGCAGTATTTT.

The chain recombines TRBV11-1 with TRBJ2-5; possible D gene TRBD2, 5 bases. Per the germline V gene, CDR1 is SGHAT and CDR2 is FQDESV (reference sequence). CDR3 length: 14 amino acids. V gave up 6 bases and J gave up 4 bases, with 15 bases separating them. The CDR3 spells CASSTEVSRETQYF. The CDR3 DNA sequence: TGTGCCAGCAGTACGGAGGTCAGCCGAGAGACCCAGTACTTC.

CDR3 sequence reads: CASSRSTSEGYTF. The CDR3, as DNA: TGTGCCAGCTCACGATCGACGAGCGAGGGCTACACCTTC. V is TRBV18 and J is TRBJ1-2; D is unresolved. Germline values: CDR1 KGHSH, CDR2 LQKENI. Trimming took off 4 bases at V and 8 bases at J, with 14 bases between the two ends. The CDR3 extends over 13 amino acids.

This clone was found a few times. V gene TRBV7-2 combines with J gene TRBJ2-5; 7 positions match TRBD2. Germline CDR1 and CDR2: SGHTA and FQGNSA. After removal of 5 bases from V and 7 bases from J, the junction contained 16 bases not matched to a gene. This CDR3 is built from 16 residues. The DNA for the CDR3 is TGTGCCAGCAGCCTCGGGGAGGGTGGGGCCAGTGTGACCCAGTACTTC. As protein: CASSLGEGGASVTQYF.

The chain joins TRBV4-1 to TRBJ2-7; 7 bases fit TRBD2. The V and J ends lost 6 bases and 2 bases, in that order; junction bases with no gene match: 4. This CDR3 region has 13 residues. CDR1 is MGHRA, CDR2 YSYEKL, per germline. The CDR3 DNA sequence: TGCGCCAGCAGGGGGGGGATCGCCTACGAGCAGTACTTC. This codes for CASRGGIAYEQYF.

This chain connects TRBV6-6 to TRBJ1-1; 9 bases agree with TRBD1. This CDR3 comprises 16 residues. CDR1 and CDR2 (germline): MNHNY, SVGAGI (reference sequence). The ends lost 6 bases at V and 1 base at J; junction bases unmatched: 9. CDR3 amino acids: CASRLTGTGSNTEAFF. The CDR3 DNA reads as TGTGCCAGCAGGCTAACCGGGACAGGGTCGAACACTGAAGCTTTCTTT.

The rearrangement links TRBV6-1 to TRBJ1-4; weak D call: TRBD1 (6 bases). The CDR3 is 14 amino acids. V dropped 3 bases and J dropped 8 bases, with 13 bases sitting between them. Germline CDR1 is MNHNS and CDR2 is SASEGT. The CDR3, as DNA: TGTGCCAGCAGTGACAGGGCAGGGGTAGAAAAACTGTTTTTT. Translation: CASSDRAGVEKLFF.

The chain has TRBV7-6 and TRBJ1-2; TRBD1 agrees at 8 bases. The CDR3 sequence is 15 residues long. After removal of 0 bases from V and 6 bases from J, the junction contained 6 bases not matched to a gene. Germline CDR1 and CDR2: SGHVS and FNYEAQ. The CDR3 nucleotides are TGTGCCAGCAGCTTAGCAGTTAGGACAGGGAATGGCTACACCTTC. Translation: CASSLAVRTGNGYTF.

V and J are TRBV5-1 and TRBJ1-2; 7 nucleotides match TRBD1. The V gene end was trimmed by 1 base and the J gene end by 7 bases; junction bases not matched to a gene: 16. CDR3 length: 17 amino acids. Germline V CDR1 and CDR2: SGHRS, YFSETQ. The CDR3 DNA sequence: TGCGCCAGCAGCTTGCGGGCGGCAGGGGGAACGACGAGTGGCTACACCTTC. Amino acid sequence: CASSLRAAGGTTSGYTF.

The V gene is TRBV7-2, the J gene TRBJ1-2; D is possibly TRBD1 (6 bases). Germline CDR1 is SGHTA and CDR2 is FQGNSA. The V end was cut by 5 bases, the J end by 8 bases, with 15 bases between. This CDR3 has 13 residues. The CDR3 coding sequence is TGTGCCAGCAGCAAAAGACAGGTGGTAGGCTACACCTTC. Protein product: CASSKRQVVGYTF.

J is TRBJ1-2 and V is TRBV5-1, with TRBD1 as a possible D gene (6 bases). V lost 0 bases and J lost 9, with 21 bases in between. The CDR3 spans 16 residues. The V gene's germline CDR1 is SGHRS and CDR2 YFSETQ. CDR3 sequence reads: CASSLGEWGPVLRYTF. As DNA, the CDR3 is TGCGCCAGCAGCTTGGGCGAGTGGGGGCCCGTACTGCGCTACACCTTC.

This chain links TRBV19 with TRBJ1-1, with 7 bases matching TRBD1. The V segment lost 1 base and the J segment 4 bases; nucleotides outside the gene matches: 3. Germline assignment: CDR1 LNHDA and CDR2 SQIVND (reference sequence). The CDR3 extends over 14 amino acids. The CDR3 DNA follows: TGTGCCAGTAGTATAGTGGCAGGGGGCACTGAAGCTTTCTTT. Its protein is CASSIVAGGTEAFF.

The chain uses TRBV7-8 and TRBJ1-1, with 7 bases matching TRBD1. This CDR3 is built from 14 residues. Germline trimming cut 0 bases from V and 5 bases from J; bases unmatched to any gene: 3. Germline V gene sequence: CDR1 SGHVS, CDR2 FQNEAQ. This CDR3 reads CASSLAAGGTEAFF. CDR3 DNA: TGTGCCAGCAGCTTAGCGGCAGGGGGGACTGAAGCTTTCTTT.

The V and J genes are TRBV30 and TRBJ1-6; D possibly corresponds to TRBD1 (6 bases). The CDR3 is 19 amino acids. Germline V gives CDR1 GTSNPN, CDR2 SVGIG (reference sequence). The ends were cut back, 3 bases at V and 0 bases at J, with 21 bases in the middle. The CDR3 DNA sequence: TGTGCCTGGAGCGACGTCGACAGGACCTCAAGCTCCTATAATTCACCCCTCCACTTT. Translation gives CAWSDVDRTSSSYNSPLHF.

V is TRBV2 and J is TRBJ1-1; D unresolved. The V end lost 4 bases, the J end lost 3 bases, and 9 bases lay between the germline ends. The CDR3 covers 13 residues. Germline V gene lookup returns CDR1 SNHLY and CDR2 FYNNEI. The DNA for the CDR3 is TGTGCCAGCAGTGGGACTGAGGACACTGAAGCTTTCTTT. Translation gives CASSGTEDTEAFF.

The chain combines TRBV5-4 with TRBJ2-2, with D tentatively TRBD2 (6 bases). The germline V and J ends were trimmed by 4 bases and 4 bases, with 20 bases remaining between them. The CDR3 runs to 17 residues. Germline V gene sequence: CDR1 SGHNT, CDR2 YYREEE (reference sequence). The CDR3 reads CASSPGPGLASTGELFF. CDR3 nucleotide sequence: TGTGCCAGCAGCCCGGGCCCCGGGCTAGCGAGCACCGGGGAGCTGTTTTTT.

For the CDR3, the DNA is TGCAGCGTTGCGACAGGGAATGGGTACGAGCAGTACTTC. It is translated as CSVATGNGYEQYF. The chain is built from TRBV29-1 and TRBJ2-7, with TRBD1 identical over 7 bases. The CDR3 length is 13 residues. After removal of 4 bases from V and 4 bases from J, the junction contained 7 bases not matched to a gene. Germline-derived CDR1 and CDR2 are SQVTM and ANQGSEA.

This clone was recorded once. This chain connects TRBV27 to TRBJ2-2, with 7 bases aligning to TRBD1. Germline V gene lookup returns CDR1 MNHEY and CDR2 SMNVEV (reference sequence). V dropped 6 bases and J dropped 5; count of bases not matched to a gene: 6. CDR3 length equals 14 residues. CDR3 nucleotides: TGTGCCAGCAGCGGTAACAGGGGAACCGGGGAGCTGTTTTTT. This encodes CASSGNRGTGELFF.

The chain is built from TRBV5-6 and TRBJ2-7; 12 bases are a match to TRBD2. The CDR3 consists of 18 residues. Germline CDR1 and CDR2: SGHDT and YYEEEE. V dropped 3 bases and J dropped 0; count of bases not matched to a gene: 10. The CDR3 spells CASSSLLAGGSTSYEQYF. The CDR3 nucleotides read TGTGCCAGCAGCTCATTACTAGCGGGAGGATCAACCTCCTACGAGCAGTACTTC.

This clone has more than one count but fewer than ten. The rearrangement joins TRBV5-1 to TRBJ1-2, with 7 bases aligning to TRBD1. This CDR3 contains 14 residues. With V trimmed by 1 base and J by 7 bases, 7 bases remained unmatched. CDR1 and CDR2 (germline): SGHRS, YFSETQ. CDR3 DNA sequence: TGCGCCAGCAGCTTGACTCAGGGGGTTAGTGGCTACACCTTC. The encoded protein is CASSLTQGVSGYTF.

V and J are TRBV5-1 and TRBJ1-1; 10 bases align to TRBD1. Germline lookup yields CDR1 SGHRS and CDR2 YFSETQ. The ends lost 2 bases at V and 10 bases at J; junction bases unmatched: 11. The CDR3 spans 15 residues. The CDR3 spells CASSLPGQGTKVAFF. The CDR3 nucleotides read TGCGCCAGCAGCTTACCGGGACAGGGGACAAAGGTAGCTTTCTTT.

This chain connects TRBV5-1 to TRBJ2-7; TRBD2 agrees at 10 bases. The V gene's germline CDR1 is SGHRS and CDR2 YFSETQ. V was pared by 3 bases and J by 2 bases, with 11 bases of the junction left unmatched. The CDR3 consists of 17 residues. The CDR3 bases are TGCGCCAGCAGCTCCCTCCCGACTAGCGGGCAACCCTACGAGCAGTACTTC. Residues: CASSSLPTSGQPYEQYF.

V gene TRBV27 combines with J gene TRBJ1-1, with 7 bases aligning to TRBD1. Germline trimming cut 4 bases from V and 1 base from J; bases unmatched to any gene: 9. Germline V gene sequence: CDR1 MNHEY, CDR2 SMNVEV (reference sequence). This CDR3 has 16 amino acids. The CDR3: CASSSRQGTTNTEAFF. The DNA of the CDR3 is TGTGCCAGCAGTTCGCGACAGGGAACGACGAACACTGAAGCTTTCTTT.

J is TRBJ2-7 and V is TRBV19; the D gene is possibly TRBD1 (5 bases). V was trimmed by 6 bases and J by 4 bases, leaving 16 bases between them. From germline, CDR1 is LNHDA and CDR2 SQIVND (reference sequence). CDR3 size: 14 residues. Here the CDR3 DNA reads TGTGCCAGTAGAAAGAGCAAACAGGATTACGAGCAGTACTTC. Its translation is CASRKSKQDYEQYF.

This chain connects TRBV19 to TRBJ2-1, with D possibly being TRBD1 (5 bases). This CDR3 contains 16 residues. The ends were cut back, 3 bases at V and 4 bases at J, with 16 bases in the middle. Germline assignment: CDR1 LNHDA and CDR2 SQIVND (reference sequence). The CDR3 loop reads CASSIRGGAGYNEQFF. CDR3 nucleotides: TGTGCCAGTAGTATTCGCGGTGGGGCCGGATACAATGAGCAGTTCTTC. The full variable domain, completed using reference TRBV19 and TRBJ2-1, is DGGITQSPKYLFRKEGQNVTLSCEQNLNHDAMYWYRQDPGQGLRLIYYSQIVNDFQKGDIAEGYSVSREKKESFPLTVTSAQKNPTAFYLCASSIRGGAGYNEQFFGPGTRLTVL.

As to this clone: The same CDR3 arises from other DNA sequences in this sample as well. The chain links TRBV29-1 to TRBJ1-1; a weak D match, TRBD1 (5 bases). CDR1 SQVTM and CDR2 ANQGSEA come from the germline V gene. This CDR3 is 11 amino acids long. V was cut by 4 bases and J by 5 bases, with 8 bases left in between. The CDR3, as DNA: TGCAGCGTTGTAGGGGATACTGAAGCTTTCTTT. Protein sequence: CSVVGDTEAFF.